The rows below give T cell receptor beta chains drawn from one sample of a study of blood T cell repertoires in COVID-19. Repertoires were generated with immunoSEQ multiplex PCR, while TCRdb's copy carries only in-frame clones and drops some. The top ten clones hold 3% of a sample with some 230,000 clones, approximately 84% of them seen once. Sequencing was done on a sample of peripheral blood. The receptors originated from a young woman who had recovered from COVID-19. The CDR3 runs from the conserved cysteine through the conserved F or W. A D gene is named only where the DNA matches it firmly. Size values are once, few and many counts, or a class for expanded clones, and some rows have none.

TRBD1,-,13,TRBJ2-7,TRBV2,CAIGQALSYEQYF,TGTGCCATAGGACAGGCGCTCTCCTACGAGCAGTACTTC
-,-,13,TRBJ1-2,TRBV2,CASSVQGSEGYTF,TGTGCCAGCAGCGTACAGGGTTCGGAGGGCTACACCTTC
TRBD2,-,16,TRBJ2-5,TRBV7-9,CASSLAQAGGKETQYF,TGTGCCAGCAGCTTAGCCCAAGCGGGAGGGAAAGAGACCCAGTACTTC
-,-,11,TRBJ1-2,TRBV5-5,CASSVQSGYTF,TGTGCCAGCAGCGTACAGTCTGGCTACACCTTC
-,once,15,TRBJ1-5,TRBV21-1,CASSDSTKSNQPQHF,TGTGCCAGCAGCGACTCAACAAAGAGCAATCAGCCCCAGCATTTT
-,-,15,TRBJ2-2,TRBV2,CASSANGRNTGELFF,TGTGCCAGCAGTGCGAACGGGAGGAACACCGGGGAGCTGTTTTTT
-,-,15,TRBJ2-1,TRBV13,CASSLGISEYNEQFF,TGTGCCAGCAGCTTAGGGATCAGCGAATACAATGAGCAGTTCTTC
-,-,14,TRBJ1-2,TRBV28,CASSLNAGIYGYTF,TGTGCCAGCAGTTTAAATGCAGGAATTTATGGCTACACCTTC
TRBD2,-,14,TRBJ2-1,TRBV29-1,CSVGGSGTSYEQFF,TGCAGCGTTGGGGGGAGCGGGACCTCCTATGAGCAGTTCTTC
-,-,13,TRBJ1-5,TRBV19,CASSMGQGQPQHF,TGTGCCAGTAGTATGGGCCAGGGTCAGCCCCAGCATTTT
TRBD2,-,15,TRBJ2-3,TRBV5-1,CASSNTGGQADTQYF,TGCGCCAGCAGCAATACGGGAGGGCAAGCAGATACGCAGTATTTT
TRBD1,-,14,TRBJ1-2,TRBV2,CASSGGRGRYGYTF,TGTGCCAGCAGTGGTGGCAGGGGGAGATATGGCTACACCTTC
-,-,16,TRBJ2-1,TRBV5-6,CASRYATGSLYNEQFF,TGTGCCAGCAGATACGCTACAGGGAGCCTCTACAATGAGCAGTTCTTC
-,many,15,TRBJ2-7,TRBV5-6,CASSILTRDSYEQYF,TGTGCCAGCAGCATCCTAACTAGGGACTCCTACGAGCAGTACTTC
TRBD2,once,16,TRBJ2-7,TRBV30,CAWSALAGVLSYEQYF,TGTGCCTGGAGCGCGCTAGCGGGAGTCCTCTCCTACGAGCAGTACTTC
-,-,14,TRBJ2-5,TRBV7-2,CASSPGLPEETQYF,TGTGCCAGCAGCCCCGGACTTCCTGAAGAGACCCAGTACTTC
-,-,14,TRBJ2-7,TRBV5-1,CASSLEVGGYEQYF,TGCGCCAGCAGCTTGGAAGTAGGAGGCTACGAGCAGTACTTC
TRBD1,-,13,TRBJ2-3,TRBV10-3,CAITGQLTDTQYF,TGTGCCATCACGGGACAGCTCACAGATACGCAGTATTTT
TRBD1,-,14,TRBJ1-3,TRBV29-1,CSVEEGQGVDTIYF,TGCAGCGTTGAAGAGGGACAGGGGGTTGACACCATATATTTT
-,-,14,TRBJ1-3,TRBV27,CASRERALGNTIYF,TGTGCCAGCAGGGAGCGTGCGTTGGGAAACACCATATATTTT
TRBD1,-,16,TRBJ1-2,TRBV24-1,CATRTKNRGLDYGYTF,TGTGCCACCAGGACGAAAAACAGGGGCCTCGACTATGGCTACACCTTC
TRBD1,-,16,TRBJ1-1,TRBV5-1,CASSSQQGVKGFEAFF,TGCGCCAGCAGCTCCCAACAGGGGGTTAAAGGGTTTGAAGCTTTCTTT
TRBD1,once,14,TRBJ1-5,TRBV28,CASSPGQGTQPQHF,TGTGCCAGCAGCCCGGGACAGGGGACTCAGCCCCAGCATTTT
TRBD2,-,18,TRBJ2-6,TRBV27,CASTSALLATSGANVLTF,TGTGCCAGCACCTCCGCCCTACTAGCGACCTCTGGGGCCAACGTCCTGACTTTC
-,-,14,TRBJ2-2,TRBV12-5,CASGLRQDTGELFF,TGTGCTAGTGGTTTGCGACAGGACACCGGGGAGCTGTTTTTT